The 29 T cell receptor beta chains listed next were all sequenced from one sample in a study of cytomegalovirus exposure and HLA in healthy donors. This PCR relied on a set of 60 Vbeta primers and 13 Jbeta primers. TCRdb's table, derived via immunoSEQ multiplex PCR, lists solely in-frame clones and lacks some. In the table there are tens of thousands of clones, more than 70% of which are singletons. The specimen sequenced was PBMCs. These receptors were collected from a man aged 35 to 55 in good health and CMV-seronegative.

A note on this clone: A much larger clone lies a single base off, so this may be a read error. V usage is TRBV27 and J usage is TRBJ2-7; possible D gene TRBD1, 6 bases. CDR1 is MNHEY, CDR2 SMNVEV, per germline (reference sequence). V lost 6 bases, J lost 7 bases, and 19 bases lay in between. CDR3 size: 14 residues. For the CDR3, the DNA is TGTGCCAGCAGGTTGGGAGCAGGGGCAGGAGAGCAGTACTTC. It is translated as CASRLGAGAGEQYF.

This clone was counted only a few times. The CDR3 sequence is CASSVTAYEQYF. Here the CDR3 DNA reads TGTGCCAGCAGCGTAACAGCCTACGAGCAGTACTTC. J is TRBJ2-7 and V is TRBV7-9; no definite D call. CDR3 length: 12 residues. Trimming cost V 5 bases and J 2 bases, with 7 bases left between them. The germline gives CDR1 SEHNR, CDR2 FQNEAQ (reference sequence).

The rearrangement joins TRBV10-1 to TRBJ2-2; maybe TRBD2 (5 bases). This CDR3 comprises 12 residues. Germline lookup yields CDR1 WNHNN and CDR2 SYGVQD (reference sequence). Deletions cut 5 bases from V and 8 bases from J, with 9 bases between. CDR3 coding DNA: TGCGCCAGCAGTAGAGGAGGAGGGGAGCTGTTTTTT. Translating gives CASSRGGGELFF.

This rearrangement joins TRBV10-1 to TRBJ2-5; 8 positions match TRBD1. The J call is doubtful: the DNA matches TRBJ2-7 better. The CDR3 is made up of 13 amino acids. Per the germline V gene, CDR1 is WNHNN and CDR2 is SYGVQD (reference sequence). CDR3 in amino acids: CASSAGQVYEQYF. Written as DNA, the CDR3 is TGCGCCAGCAGTGCGGGACAGGTGTACGAGCAGTACTTC.

This clone occurred a few times. V gene TRBV21-1 combines with J gene TRBJ1-6; no DNA check was done on the table's D call, TRBD1. TRBV21-1 is reported as a pseudogene. The length of the CDR3 is 18 residues. As DNA, the CDR3 is TGTGCCAGCAGCAGTGGGGGACAAAAATTGCCGAAGGATTCACCCCTCCACTTT. Translating it yields CASSSGGQKLPKDSPLHF.

V is TRBV4-2 and J is TRBJ2-1; D not certain. With 0 bases removed from V and 6 bases from J, the gap between germline ends came to 9 bases. Germline lookup yields CDR1 LGHNA and CDR2 YNFKEQ. The CDR3 extends over 14 amino acids. CDR3 residues: CASSQENGFNEQFF. CDR3 coding DNA: TGTGCCAGCAGCCAAGAGAACGGGTTCAATGAGCAGTTCTTC.

This clone has more than one count but fewer than ten. The rearrangement joins TRBV28 to TRBJ2-7; D might be TRBD1 (5 bases). CDR1 is MDHEN, CDR2 SYDVKM, per germline. The CDR3 runs 14 residues. Trimming took 3 bases from V and 1 from J, leaving 10 bases between them. CDR3 bases: TGTGCCAGCAGTTTCCAGGGTCGGTCCTACGAGCAGTACTTC. Translated: CASSFQGRSYEQYF.

The chain couples TRBV10-3 to TRBJ2-7; 10 positions agree with TRBD1. The ends lost 4 bases at V and 2 bases at J; junction bases unmatched: 8. Germline lookup yields CDR1 ENHRY and CDR2 SYGVKD. The CDR3 has 16 residues. The CDR3 nucleotides read TGTGCCATCAGTGGGTCGATCGGGACAGGGGCCTACGAGCAGTACTTC. Its translation is CAISGSIGTGAYEQYF.

This clone was counted a single time. The chain has TRBV5-1 and TRBJ1-2, with D tentatively TRBD1 (5 bases). The germline CDR1 and CDR2 sequences are SGHRS and YFSETQ. This CDR3 region has 15 residues. Trimming shortened V by 4 bases and J by 4 bases, and 17 bases separated the two germline ends. CDR3 nucleotide sequence: TGCGCCAGCAGCGCCCAGTCGGGGGGGTCCTATGGCTACACCTTC. Translation: CASSAQSGGSYGYTF.

This clone was recorded once. The chain employs TRBV7-2 and TRBJ2-5; D is undetermined. The CDR3 loop spans 11 amino acids. Germline V gene sequence: CDR1 SGHTA, CDR2 FQGNSA. V was shortened by 5 bases and J by 4 bases, with 5 bases between the two germline ends. CDR3 in amino acids: CASSGRETQYF. The CDR3 nucleotides read TGTGCCAGCAGCGGGCGAGAGACCCAGTACTTC.

This sequence joins TRBV29-1 and TRBJ2-3; 7 positions match TRBD2. V trimming: 6 bases; J trimming: 6 bases; junction bases outside the gene matches: 12. CDR1 is SQVTM, CDR2 ANQGSEA, per germline. CDR3 length equals 14 residues. The CDR3 here is CSVVAGEPLDTQYF. The CDR3 DNA sequence: TGCAGCGTCGTAGCGGGCGAGCCCCTGGATACGCAGTATTTT.

V usage is TRBV5-8 and J usage is TRBJ2-1; the match to TRBD2 covers 9 bases. The V and J ends lost 6 bases and 7 bases, in that order; junction bases with no gene match: 8. This CDR3 region has 14 residues. Germline CDR1 and CDR2: SGHTS and YDEGEE. The CDR3 spells CASTLAGERNEQFF. In DNA, the CDR3 is TGTGCCAGCACCTTAGCGGGGGAAAGGAATGAGCAGTTCTTC. The full variable domain, in which reference TRBV5-8 and TRBJ2-1 provide the parts outside the CDR3, is EAGVTQSPTHLIKTRGQQATLRCSPISGHTSVYWYQQALGLGLQFLLWYDEGEERNRGNFPPRFSGRQFPNYSSELNVNALELEDSALYLCASTLAGERNEQFFGPGTRLTVL.

The rearrangement uses TRBV9 and TRBJ1-1, with TRBD1 matching over 8 bases. CDR1 is SGDLS and CDR2 is YYNGEE in the germline V gene. Trimming took 3 bases from V and 1 from J; bases not matched to a gene: 2. This CDR3 spans 14 amino acids. CDR3 region: CASSGQGRNTEAFF. CDR3 bases: TGTGCCAGCAGCGGACAGGGGCGGAACACTGAAGCTTTCTTT. The full variable domain, its missing parts supplied by reference TRBV9 and TRBJ1-1, is DSGVTQTPKHLITATGQRVTLRCSPRSGDLSVYWYQQSLDQGLQFLIQYYNGEERAKGNILERFSAQQFPDLHSELNLSSLELGDSALYFCASSGQGRNTEAFFGQGTRLTVV.

The chain has TRBV5-1 and TRBJ2-3; 7 bases line up with TRBD2. The trim removed 4 bases at V and 2 bases at J, leaving 7 bases unmatched. From germline, CDR1 is SGHRS and CDR2 YFSETQ. CDR3 length equals 15 residues. CDR3 residues: CASSIGAGFTDTQYF. The CDR3 nucleotides read TGCGCCAGCAGCATAGGAGCGGGATTCACAGATACGCAGTATTTT.

CDR3 DNA sequence: TGTGCCAGCAGTTTAGACAGGGTTGGAGATACGCAGTATTTT. Its protein is CASSLDRVGDTQYF. This chain uses TRBV27 with TRBJ2-3, with 7 nucleotides matching TRBD1. V gave up 2 bases and J gave up 5 bases; unmatched junction bases: 4. The CDR3 extends over 14 amino acids. Germline V gene lookup returns CDR1 MNHEY and CDR2 SMNVEV (reference sequence).

This clone was recorded once. V usage is TRBV7-9 and J usage is TRBJ2-5, with D possibly being TRBD1 (7 bases). The V gene lost 5 bases and the J gene lost 5 bases, with 18 bases spanning the gap. The CDR3 totals 15 residues. Germline V gene sequence: CDR1 SEHNR, CDR2 FQNEAQ (reference sequence). CDR3: CASSPRQGGGETQYF. In DNA form, the CDR3 reads TGTGCCAGCAGCCCCCGGCAGGGGGGCGGGGAGACCCAGTACTTC.

The chain uses TRBV27 and TRBJ2-7; 10 bases are a match to TRBD2. CDR3 length: 14 residues. Germline CDR1 reads MNHEY; CDR2 reads SMNVEV (reference sequence). Germline trimming cut 6 bases from V and 6 bases from J; bases unmatched to any gene: 8. The DNA of the CDR3 is TGTGCCAGCAGCAGCGGGAGGGCCGGGTTCGAGCAGTACTTC. It is translated as CASSSGRAGFEQYF.

The CDR3 DNA sequence: TGTGCCAGCTCATCTTCACTAGGAGAGACCCAGTACTTC. Translation: CASSSSLGETQYF. This chain links TRBV18 with TRBJ2-5, with D possibly matching TRBD2 (5 bases). V was clipped by 5 bases and J by 4 bases, with 11 bases between them. The CDR3 extends over 13 amino acids. CDR1 KGHSH and CDR2 LQKENI come from the germline V gene.

The gene calls are TRBV6-1 and TRBJ2-3; D may be TRBD2 (6 bases). The CDR3 totals 13 residues. V shed 7 bases and J shed 5 bases, with 13 bases lying between them. Germline lookup yields CDR1 MNHNS and CDR2 SASEGT. The CDR3 coding sequence is TGTGCCAGCACACTAGCTACCGAAGATACGCAGTATTTT. It codes for CASTLATEDTQYF.

The V gene is TRBV13, the J gene TRBJ2-7; 9 bases match TRBD1. The ends lost 4 bases at V and 5 bases at J; junction bases unmatched: 9. The CDR3 sequence is 15 residues long. Germline-derived CDR1 and CDR2 are PRHDT and FYEKMQ (reference sequence). The CDR3 DNA follows: TGTGCCAGCAGCTCGCCCGGGACAGGGCGCCACGAGCAGTACTTC. Amino acid sequence: CASSSPGTGRHEQYF.

This clone showed up many times. This chain joins TRBV7-6 and TRBJ2-2; maybe TRBD2 (5 bases). Germline-derived CDR1 and CDR2 are SGHVS and FNYEAQ. Trimming took 0 bases from V and 1 from J, leaving 9 bases between them. The CDR3 covers 16 residues. In nucleotides, the CDR3 is TGTGCCAGCAGCTTAGCGCGGGCTGAGAACACCGGGGAGCTGTTTTTT. It specifies CASSLARAENTGELFF.

The chain has TRBV4-2 and TRBJ2-7; possible D gene TRBD2, 6 bases. The CDR3 has 15 amino acids. Deletions cut 1 base from V and 2 bases from J, with 12 bases between. Germline V gene sequence: CDR1 LGHNA, CDR2 YNFKEQ. The DNA of the CDR3 is TGTGCCAGCAGCCAAGCGTCTAGCGAGACCTACGAGCAGTACTTC. It yields the protein CASSQASSETYEQYF.

This chain links TRBV11-1 with TRBJ2-6; 10 bases are a match to TRBD2. The CDR3 is 17 amino acids. The V segment lost 8 bases and the J segment 2 bases; nucleotides outside the gene matches: 9. From germline, CDR1 is SGHAT and CDR2 FQDESV (reference sequence). The CDR3 coding sequence is TGTGCCAGCGGCCCCGAAACTAGCGGGGCTGGGGCCAACGTCCTGACTTTC. It translates to CASGPETSGAGANVLTF. The complete variable domain, with remaining parts taken from reference TRBV11-1 and TRBJ2-6, reads EAEVAQSPRYKITEKSQAVAFWCDPISGHATLYWYRQILGQGPELLVQFQDESVVDDSQLPKDRFSAERLKGVDSTLKIQPAELGDSAMYLCASGPETSGAGANVLTFGAGSRLTVL.

The chain combines TRBV27 with TRBJ1-1, with TRBD1 matching 12 bases. The V gene end was trimmed by 2 bases and the J gene end by 11 bases; junction bases not matched to a gene: 6. Per germline, CDR1 MNHEY and CDR2 SMNVEV (reference sequence). This CDR3 is built from 14 residues. CDR3 loop: CASSLVGTGGWAFF. The CDR3 DNA reads as TGTGCCAGCAGTTTAGTTGGGACAGGGGGCTGGGCTTTCTTT.

The chain employs TRBV27 and TRBJ2-7, with D tentatively TRBD1 (6 bases). Trimming cost V 5 bases and J 2 bases, with 13 bases left between them. The CDR3 totals 14 residues. Germline V CDR1 and CDR2: MNHEY, SMNVEV (reference sequence). CDR3 in amino acids: CASSLRQEAYEQYF. CDR3 nucleotide sequence: TGTGCCAGCAGTCTAAGACAGGAAGCCTACGAGCAGTACTTC.

This sequence joins TRBV28 and TRBJ1-5; no clear D gene. Trimming pared 2 bases from V and 6 bases from J, leaving 8 bases between. The germline V gene has CDR1 MDHEN and CDR2 SYDVKM. This CDR3 spans 13 amino acids. The CDR3 is CASSLRSGQPQHF. CDR3 nucleotide sequence: TGTGCCAGCAGTTTAAGAAGCGGTCAGCCCCAGCATTTT.

The table lists this clone with a few counts. This rearrangement joins TRBV7-2 to TRBJ1-1, with 9 bases matching TRBD1. The CDR3 consists of 16 residues. J was trimmed by 4 bases and V by 5 bases; bases with no gene match: 11. The germline V gene has CDR1 SGHTA and CDR2 FQGNSA. For the CDR3, the DNA is TGTGCCAGCAGCCAACCGAGCGACAGGGGGAGCACTGAAGCTTTCTTT. It translates to CASSQPSDRGSTEAFF.

The chain is built from TRBV18 and TRBJ2-3; TRBD2 aligns across 14 bases. Germline V lookup: CDR1 KGHSH, CDR2 LQKENI. CDR3 length equals 22 residues. The V segment lost 3 bases and the J segment 2 bases; nucleotides outside the gene matches: 19. DNA of the CDR3: TGTGCCAGCTCACCGCCGACTAGCGGGAGGGTCGGTTTCCTTCCGTACACAGATACGCAGTATTTT. It yields the protein CASSPPTSGRVGFLPYTDTQYF.

The CDR3 region has the DNA TGTGCCAGCAGGCAGGGGTCCTACGAGCAGTACTTC. It is translated as CASRQGSYEQYF. This rearrangement joins TRBV7-9 to TRBJ2-5, with a tentative D call TRBD1 (6 bases). Matching the DNA end better, TRBJ2-7 makes the J call doubtful. CDR3 length equals 12 residues. Germline values: CDR1 SEHNR, CDR2 FQNEAQ (reference sequence).